There are many counts of the clone carrying this T cell receptor (beta chain). This sample stems from a study of T cells in Graves' hyperthyroidism and ophthalmopathy. Researchers took RNA transcripts and amplified the TCR beta CDR3 regions from them. The primer set for the first-round RT-PCR of the TCR CDR3 was HTBI. TCRdb recomputed calls from the multiplex PCR reads with MiXCR, one row per CDR3 protein. The data show roughly 400,000 distinct CDR3 sequences, less than 20% seen once. This CDR3 region has 12 residues. Trimming removed 6 bases at V and 1 base at J, with 9 bases between. Germline loops: CDR1 DFQATT, CDR2 SNEGSKA (reference sequence).

The sample consisted of blood. The TCR originated in a woman aged 18-29 years with Graves' hyperthyroidism that later progressed to Graves' ophthalmopathy. The chain links TRBV20-1 to TRBJ1-1, with D maybe TRBD1 (6 bases). CDR3 protein: CSAGGGNTEAFF. The CDR3 DNA reads TGCAGTGCAGGGGGGGGGAACACTGAAGCTTTCTTT.